The 23 T cell receptor beta chains below come from one sample, sequenced in a study of shared clonotypes between healthy human individuals. Here immunoSEQ multiplex PCR was the method, and the copy in TCRdb shows in-frame clones only, minus some. The repertoire holds 600,000 to 800,000 clones, 72% seen once, with less than 2% in the top ten. The sample was memory CD4+ T cells sorted from blood. Subset: CD45RA-negative fraction. These TCRs come from a woman younger than 45 in good health.

Concerning this clone itself: It may be a read error: a sequence one base away is much more abundant. This sample includes further DNA sequences coding for the same CDR3. The gene calls are TRBV19 and TRBJ2-7; 10 nucleotides align to TRBD1. J was trimmed by 2 bases and V by 7 bases; bases with no gene match: 2. Germline V gene lookup returns CDR1 LNHDA and CDR2 SQIVND (reference sequence). The CDR3 runs 13 residues. Here the CDR3 reads CASKGTGAYEQYF. DNA of the CDR3: TGTGCCAGTAAAGGGACAGGGGCCTACGAGCAGTACTTC.

CDR3 loop: CASSEFGLGEKLFF. CDR3 coding DNA: TGTGCCAGCAGTGAATTTGGACTGGGGGAAAAACTGTTTTTT. The V and J genes are TRBV6-1 and TRBJ1-4, with unresolved D. The germline V gene encodes CDR1 MNHNS and CDR2 SASEGT. V was trimmed by 2 bases and J by 8 bases, leaving 12 bases between them. The CDR3 is 14 residues long.

The V and J genes are TRBV29-1 and TRBJ2-3, with TRBD2 matching over 8 bases. This CDR3 is 14 amino acids long. The V and J ends lost 3 bases and 7 bases, in that order; junction bases with no gene match: 9. Germline V gives CDR1 SQVTM, CDR2 ANQGSEA. CDR3 DNA sequence: TGCAGCGTTGATCGGCCGGGAGGGGGGTATACGCAGTATTTT. It yields the protein CSVDRPGGGYTQYF.

There are a few counts of this clone. The chain joins TRBV6-4 to TRBJ2-2, with a tentative D call TRBD2 (5 bases). V lost 4 bases, J lost 3 bases, and 9 bases lay in between. From germline, CDR1 is MRHNA and CDR2 SNTAGT. The CDR3 is made up of 14 amino acids. CDR3 in amino acids: CASSAGDDTGELFF. The CDR3 region has the DNA TGTGCCAGCAGTGCCGGGGATGACACCGGGGAGCTGTTTTTT.

The CDR3, as DNA: TGTGCCAGCAGTGATCTGTCAGGAAACTATGGCTACACCTTC. Residues: CASSDLSGNYGYTF. The gene calls are TRBV6-1 and TRBJ1-2; D ambiguous. This CDR3 spans 14 amino acids. V lost 3 bases and J lost 2, with 10 bases in between. Germline V CDR1 and CDR2: MNHNS, SASEGT.

At least ten counts were recorded for this clone. The same CDR3 arises from other DNA sequences in this sample as well. CDR3 nucleotide sequence: TGTGCCAGCTCACCCGGGGACACTGAAGCTTTCTTT. Amino acid sequence: CASSPGDTEAFF. The chain has TRBV18 and TRBJ1-1; unclear D gene. Trimming removed 3 bases at V and 3 bases at J, with 5 bases between. The germline gives CDR1 KGHSH, CDR2 LQKENI. The CDR3 is 12 amino acids.

This sequence joins TRBV10-2 and TRBJ2-7; TRBD1 matches 8 bases. After removal of 2 bases from V and 4 bases from J, the junction contained 10 bases not matched to a gene. This CDR3 region has 16 residues. Germline-derived CDR1 and CDR2 are WSHSY and SAAADI. CDR3 DNA: TGCGCCAGCAGTGAGGCCCTTGGACAGGGATCGTACGAGCAGTACTTC. Encoded protein: CASSEALGQGSYEQYF.

This chain links TRBV28 with TRBJ1-1, with 12 bases identical to TRBD1. V trimming: 7 bases; J trimming: 10 bases; junction bases outside the gene matches: 10. The CDR3 consists of 14 residues. Germline assignment: CDR1 MDHEN and CDR2 SYDVKM. CDR3: CASNLGQGAWTAFF. The CDR3 DNA reads TGTGCCAGCAATTTGGGACAGGGGGCCTGGACAGCTTTCTTT.

This clone appeared a few times. The chain recombines TRBV11-2 with TRBJ1-1, with a weak D call TRBD1 (5 bases). Per the germline V gene, CDR1 is SGHAT and CDR2 is FQNNGV. The CDR3 spans 13 residues. The V gene lost 1 base and the J gene lost 8 bases, with 11 bases spanning the gap. The CDR3 sequence: CASSLGGYGEAFF. CDR3 bases: TGTGCCAGCAGCTTAGGGGGGTACGGCGAAGCTTTCTTT.

The rearrangement uses TRBV21-1 and TRBJ2-1; the tabulated D call, TRBD2, remains unverified against the DNA. TRBV21-1 counts as a pseudogene. The CDR3 is 18 amino acids. In DNA, the CDR3 is TGTGCCAGCAGCAAAGGGCTAGCGGGAGGCCAAAGATACAATGAGCAGTTCTTC. This encodes CASSKGLAGGQRYNEQFF.

This clone has only a few counts. The genes are TRBV25-1 and TRBJ2-5; 7 positions agree with TRBD1. After removal of 3 bases from V and 5 bases from J, the junction contained 12 bases not matched to a gene. This CDR3 comprises 16 residues. Looked up from germline, CDR1 is MGHDK and CDR2 is SYGVNS. CDR3 coding DNA: TGTGCCAGCAGTGAGGGTGAGACAGGGAGTAGGGAGACCCAGTACTTC. Translation: CASSEGETGSRETQYF.

Written as DNA, the CDR3 is TGTGCCAGCAGTATGAACAGTCAAGAGACCCAGTACTTC. Translating gives CASSMNSQETQYF. The J gene is TRBJ2-5, the V gene TRBV2; D gene uncertain. The CDR3 loop spans 13 amino acids. V lost 5 bases and J lost 2, with 9 bases in between. CDR1 is SNHLY, CDR2 FYNNEI, per germline.

This sequence joins TRBV6-4 and TRBJ2-3; 9 bases fit TRBD2. The CDR3 is made up of 15 amino acids. Per the germline V gene, CDR1 is MRHNA and CDR2 is SNTAGT. With 3 bases clipped from V and 3 bases from J, the junction kept 4 bases outside the gene matches. The CDR3: CASSEGLAPTDTQYF. The CDR3 DNA is TGTGCCAGCAGTGAGGGACTAGCCCCGACAGATACGCAGTATTTT.

The V and J genes are TRBV28 and TRBJ2-6; D could derive from TRBD1 or TRBD2 (6 bases each). This CDR3 has 18 amino acids. V was trimmed by 1 base and J by 1 base, leaving 14 bases between them. Per the germline V gene, CDR1 is MDHEN and CDR2 is SYDVKM. CDR3 residues: CASSLFRGRDSGANVLTF. CDR3 DNA sequence: TGTGCCAGCAGTTTATTTCGGGGGCGCGATTCTGGGGCCAACGTCCTGACTTTC.

The chain recombines TRBV19 with TRBJ2-7; 7 bases fit TRBD1. J gave up 0 bases and V 10 bases, and 9 bases lay outside the gene matches. The CDR3 spans 14 residues. Germline lookup yields CDR1 LNHDA and CDR2 SQIVND (reference sequence). CDR3 protein: CATKRTGDSYEQYF. The CDR3 DNA reads TGTGCCACCAAAAGGACAGGTGACTCCTACGAGCAGTACTTC.

The chain combines TRBV10-3 with TRBJ2-1; 11 bases are shared with TRBD2. Per the germline V gene, CDR1 is ENHRY and CDR2 is SYGVKD. The CDR3 is made up of 15 amino acids. V shed 5 bases and J 6 bases; nucleotides not matched to a gene: 6. The CDR3 bases are TGTGCCATCAGTAATGGACTAGCGGGCCTCAATGAGCAGTTCTTC. It translates to CAISNGLAGLNEQFF.

CDR3 DNA: TGTGCCTGGAGTGAAGGGCCCGGGTTGGGGGAGCAGTACTTC. Translated: CAWSEGPGLGEQYF. The chain recombines TRBV30 with TRBJ2-5; either TRBD1 or TRBD2 may fit D (5 bases each). Germline assignment: CDR1 GTSNPN and CDR2 SVGIG (reference sequence). The CDR3 totals 14 residues. V was clipped by 1 base and J by 11 bases, with 20 bases between them.

The chain couples TRBV7-9 to TRBJ2-2; D is perhaps TRBD2 (6 bases). Trimming stripped 5 bases from V and 5 bases from J, with 18 bases between. The CDR3 has 16 amino acids. Germline V gene data show CDR1 as SEHNR and CDR2 as FQNEAQ (reference sequence). CDR3 amino acids: CASSDIARRGTGELFF. The CDR3 DNA reads TGTGCCAGCAGCGATATAGCGCGACGGGGGACCGGGGAGCTGTTTTTT.

For this clone: The same CDR3 can be traced to other DNA sequences in this sample. This chain connects TRBV5-1 to TRBJ2-4, with TRBD1 identical over 8 bases. Germline values: CDR1 SGHRS, CDR2 YFSETQ. The V and J ends lost 4 bases and 7 bases, in that order; junction bases with no gene match: 7. The CDR3 is 14 amino acids. This chain's CDR3 is CASSPGTGGNIQYF. CDR3 DNA sequence: TGCGCCAGCAGCCCCGGGACAGGAGGGAACATTCAGTACTTC.

To note about this clone: The same CDR3 can be traced to other DNA sequences in this sample. This chain joins TRBV11-2 and TRBJ2-7; no firm D call. The V end lost 2 bases, the J end lost 2 bases, and 4 bases lay between the germline ends. This CDR3 contains 12 residues. Per germline, CDR1 SGHAT and CDR2 FQNNGV. The CDR3 loop reads CASSLQAYEQYF. In DNA form, the CDR3 reads TGTGCCAGCAGCTTACAAGCCTACGAGCAGTACTTC.

CDR3 in amino acids: CSVPVIPSNYGYTF. Here the CDR3 DNA reads TGCAGCGTTCCGGTGATACCATCTAACTATGGCTACACCTTC. The genes are TRBV29-1 and TRBJ1-2; D is uncertain. The germline V gene has CDR1 SQVTM and CDR2 ANQGSEA. This CDR3 has 14 residues. V lost 5 bases and J 0 bases, leaving 13 bases between the germline ends.

The chain carries TRBV28 and TRBJ1-5; TRBD1 agrees at 7 bases. This CDR3 region has 18 residues. After removal of 6 bases from V and 3 bases from J, the junction contained 17 bases not matched to a gene. Germline CDR1 reads MDHEN; CDR2 reads SYDVKM. CDR3 amino acids: CASSTSPFTGDYNQPQHF. CDR3 DNA sequence: TGTGCCAGCAGCACGTCCCCCTTTACAGGGGACTACAATCAGCCCCAGCATTTT.

V usage is TRBV27 and J usage is TRBJ2-7, with D possibly TRBD1 on 6 matching bases. The germline V gene encodes CDR1 MNHEY and CDR2 SMNVEV (reference sequence). The CDR3 contains 15 residues. Deletions cut 0 bases from V and 4 bases from J, with 13 bases between. The DNA of the CDR3 is TGTGCCAGCAGTTTATCCTACAGGGCGTCGTACGAGCAGTACTTC. This gives the protein CASSLSYRASYEQYF.